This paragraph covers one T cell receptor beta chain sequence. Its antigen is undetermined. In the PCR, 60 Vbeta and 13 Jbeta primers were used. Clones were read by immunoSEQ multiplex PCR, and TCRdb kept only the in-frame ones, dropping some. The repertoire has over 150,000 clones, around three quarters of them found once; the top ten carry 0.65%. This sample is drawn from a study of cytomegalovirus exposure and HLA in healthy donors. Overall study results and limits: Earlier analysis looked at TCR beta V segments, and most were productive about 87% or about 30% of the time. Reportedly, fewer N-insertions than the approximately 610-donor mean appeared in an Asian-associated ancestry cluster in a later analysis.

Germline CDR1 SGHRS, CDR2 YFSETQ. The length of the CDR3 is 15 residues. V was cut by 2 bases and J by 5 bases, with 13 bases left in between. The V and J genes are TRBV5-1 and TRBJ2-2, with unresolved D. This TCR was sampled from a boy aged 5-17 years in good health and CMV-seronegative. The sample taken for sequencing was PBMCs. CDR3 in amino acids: CASSFLSMRTGELFF. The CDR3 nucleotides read TGCGCCAGCAGCTTCCTAAGTATGAGGACCGGGGAGCTGTTTTTT.